This TCR beta chain was captured by sequencing in a study of regulatory T cells. Concerning this clone: Antigen: not known.

The CDR3 extends over 12 amino acids. CDR1 and CDR2 (germline): MDHEN, SYDVKM. The V end lost 8 bases, the J end lost 0 bases, and 2 bases lay between the germline ends. Study-wide findings and caveats: In CD3G-deficient patients, conventional CD4+ T cells were enriched for hydrophobic CDR3 residues at positions 6 and 7. Patient repertoires had restricted TRB V-J pairs and skewed V and J usage, most in Tregs.

Amplification used 52 TRBV primers and 13 TRBJ primers. The table came from immunoSEQ multiplex PCR; TCRdb's copy has only in-frame clones and leaves some out. The sample holds some 38,000 clones; approximately 91% are singletons and the top ten take about 2.5%. This clonotype was obtained from a person in their late teens or twenties with CD3G deficiency. The sequencing input was conventional CD4+ T cells sorted from blood. This chain links TRBV28 with TRBJ2-6; no reliable D call. The CDR3, as DNA: TGTGCCAGCTCCTCTGGGGCCAACGTCCTGACTTTC. Translating gives CASSSGANVLTF. Based on the CDR3 plus reference TRBV28 and TRBJ2-6, the full variable domain is DVKVTQSSRYLVKRTGEKVFLECVQDMDHENMFWYRQDPGLGLRLIYFSYDVKMKEKGDIPEGYSVSREKKERFSLILESASTNQTSMYLCASSSGANVLTFGAGSRLTVL.